These T cell receptor beta chains were read from a single sample in a study of blood T cells in healthy people across ages. One entry per CDR3 protein results from TCRdb running MiXCR on the 5' RACE reads. The table shows hundreds of thousands of distinct CDR3 sequences, with roughly 44% occurring only once. Sequencing was done on a sample of blood. The receptors stem from a woman between 55 and 75 years old in good health. Each CDR3 is given with its conserved first and last residue. A D gene is named only where the DNA matches it firmly. A clone size is listed for some rows: how often the clone was seen (once, few, many), or a class if it is expanded.

TRBV10-2	TRBJ1-4	.	.	TGCGCCAGCAGTGAGTCATCCACGGTTCGGGAAAAACTGTTTTTT	CASSESSTVREKLFF
TRBV24-1	TRBJ2-1	few	TRBD1	TGTGCCACCAGTGATTCGACAGGGGGCTACAATGAGCAGTTCTTC	CATSDSTGGYNEQFF
TRBV6-5	TRBJ2-1	once	.	TGTGCCAGCAGCTGCTCGGAGGGCGGGTTGTCCTACAATGAGCAGTTCTTC	CASSCSEGGLSYNEQFF
TRBV5-1	TRBJ1-6	.	.	TGCGCCAGCAGCTGGGGCAAAGGGAGCTCCTATAATTCACCCCTCCACTTT	CASSWGKGSSYNSPLHF
TRBV7-2	TRBJ1-2	few	TRBD1	TGTGCCAGCAGCCTGGGGGACAGTATGTACTATGGCTACACCTTC	CASSLGDSMYYGYTF
TRBV5-1	TRBJ1-1	.	.	TGCGCCAGCAGCTTGGAAGGGTTACTGAACACTGAAGCTTTCTTT	CASSLEGLLNTEAFF
TRBV4-2	TRBJ2-5	few	.	TGTGCCAGCAGACGGGGGAATGAGCAGTACTTC	CASRRGNEQYF
TRBV6-5	TRBJ2-1	.	.	TGTGCCAGCAGCCTAAGCGAGGCGGGTGTGTCAAATGAGCAGTTCTTC	CASSLSEAGVSNEQFF
TRBV18	TRBJ2-1	few	.	TGTGCCAGCTCAGCCCGGACAGGGCGAGCGGGAGATAATGAGCAGTTCTTC	CASSARTGRAGDNEQFF
TRBV6-5	TRBJ2-7	.	TRBD1	TGTGCCACCCGAAAAGAGTTGACAGGGGGCTGCGAGCAGTACTTC	CATRKELTGGCEQYF
TRBV6-6	TRBJ2-3	.	.	TGTGCCAGCAGTTGGACAGGCACAGATACGCAGTATTTT	CASSWTGTDTQYF
TRBV2	TRBJ1-2	.	.	TGTGCCAGCAGCGTCAAACGGGGTGGCTACACCTTC	CASSVKRGGYTF